A selection of T cell receptor beta chains follows, all from one sample in a study of T-cell reconstitution after alpha-beta-depleted transplantation in children. A single record per CDR3 protein comes from TCRdb applying MiXCR to the PCR reads. Seen here are 250,000 or so distinct CDR3 sequences, 6.5% to 9% observed once, and the top ten hold 6.3%. This sample comprised PBMCs, mostly from graft donor cells, obtained 180 days after TCRalphabeta/CD19-depleted stem cell transplant. The origin of the receptors is a male patient younger than 18 who had a stem cell transplant for acute lymphoblastic leukemia, so the T cells may come from the graft donor. Both conserved end residues are part of each CDR3. The D gene is left open where the match is weak. Clone size is shown for a subset of rows, as once, few, many or a class of expanded clone.

v_gene,j_gene,abundance,d_gene,CDR3aa,CDR3nt
TRBV13,TRBJ2-1,many,.,CASRGERSSYNEQFF,TGTGCCAGCAGGGGGGAGCGGTCCTCCTACAATGAGCAGTTCTTC
TRBV7-6,TRBJ1-3,many,TRBD1,CASSIGQGYSGNTIYF,TGTGCCAGCAGCATAGGACAGGGATACTCTGGAAACACCATATATTTT
TRBV10-2,TRBJ2-1,many,.,CASSESWGEQFF,TGCGCCAGCAGTGAGTCGTGGGGTGAGCAGTTCTTC
TRBV12-5,TRBJ2-6,few,TRBD2,CASGSSGGTLLRVLTF,TGTGCTAGTGGGTCCTCGGGGGGGACTCTCCTCAGGGTCCTGACTTTC
TRBV27,TRBJ1-2,many,TRBD1,CASAPPDRVGLGGYTF,TGTGCCAGCGCCCCGCCCGACAGGGTCGGACTAGGGGGCTACACCTTC
TRBV29-1,TRBJ1-2,many,.,CSVERRGAGYGYTF,TGCAGCGTTGAGCGGAGAGGGGCTGGGTATGGCTACACCTTC
TRBV20-1,TRBJ2-7,many,.,CSARGKDGYEQYF,TGCAGTGCTAGAGGGAAGGACGGCTACGAGCAGTACTTC
TRBV11-2,TRBJ1-3,many,.,CASSFERAPGNTIYF,TGTGCCAGCAGCTTTGAAAGGGCGCCTGGAAACACCATATATTTT
TRBV10-3,TRBJ2-7,many,TRBD1,CAITDRDEQYF,TGTGCCATCACCGACAGGGACGAGCAGTACTTC
TRBV10-3,TRBJ2-3,many,.,CAIKGTLSTDTQYF,TGTGCCATCAAGGGGACCCTATCCACAGATACGCAGTATTTT
TRBV2,TRBJ2-5,many,TRBD1,CASSDSGGIQETQYF,TGTGCCAGCAGTGACTCAGGGGGAATCCAAGAGACCCAGTACTTC
TRBV12-3/TRBV12-4,TRBJ2-4,many,.,CASRPGTITKNIQYF,TGTGCCAGCAGGCCAGGGACGATAACCAAAAACATTCAGTACTTC
TRBV6-1,TRBJ1-2,many,.,CASRAQSSIYGYTF,TGTGCCAGCAGGGCCCAGAGCAGTATCTATGGCTACACCTTC
TRBV12-3/TRBV12-4,TRBJ1-6,many,.,CASSSRGSQYNSPLHF,TGTGCCAGCAGTTCGAGGGGTAGTCAGTATAATTCACCCCTCCACTTT
TRBV10-3,TRBJ2-3,many,.,CAISGLGDTDTQYF,TGTGCCATCAGTGGACTGGGGGACACAGATACGCAGTATTTT
TRBV7-3,TRBJ2-5,many,.,CASSSSREETQYF,TGTGCCAGCAGCTCTTCAAGGGAGGAGACCCAGTACTTC
TRBV7-2,TRBJ2-2,many,.,CASSVNRVPGELFF,TGTGCCAGCAGCGTCAACAGGGTACCAGGGGAGCTGTTTTTT
TRBV9,TRBJ1-3,many,TRBD1,CASSVAGTVGNTIYF,TGTGCCAGCAGCGTAGCCGGGACAGTTGGAAACACCATATATTTT
TRBV27,TRBJ2-7,many,TRBD1,CASSLPTGGKGEQYF,TGTGCCAGCAGTTTACCGACAGGGGGCAAGGGCGAGCAGTACTTC
TRBV5-1,TRBJ2-5,many,.,CASSLAIVWGALQETQYF,TGCGCCAGCAGCTTGGCAATTGTATGGGGGGCCCTCCAAGAGACCCAGTACTTC
TRBV20-1,TRBJ2-7,many,TRBD1,CSAKPLDRGAYEQYF,TGCAGTGCTAAACCGCTGGACAGGGGAGCTTACGAGCAGTACTTC
TRBV7-8,TRBJ2-5,few,TRBD1,CASSSDRGRETQYF,TGTGCCAGCAGCTCAGACAGGGGGCGGGAGACCCAGTACTTC
TRBV20-1,TRBJ2-5,many,TRBD2,CSARPTLAGVETQYF,TGCAGTGCTAGGCCGACCCTAGCGGGAGTTGAGACCCAGTACTTC
TRBV3-1,TRBJ2-6,many,.,CASSHWTPDSGANVLTF,TGTGCCAGCAGCCACTGGACACCCGACTCTGGGGCCAACGTCCTGACTTTC
TRBV15,TRBJ2-3,many,.,CATSRRLAGTSSTDTQYF,TGTGCCACCAGCAGACGATTAGCCGGGACCTCTAGCACAGATACGCAGTATTTT
TRBV9,TRBJ1-5,many,.,CASSVTPGDQPQHF,TGTGCCAGCAGCGTCACCCCAGGGGACCAGCCCCAGCATTTT
TRBV15,TRBJ2-7,few,.,CATSRGAGTLTEQYF,TGTGCCACCAGCAGAGGTGCAGGGACTCTAACCGAGCAGTACTTC
TRBV24-1,TRBJ2-5,many,.,CATSAATPGKETQYF,TGTGCCACCAGTGCCGCAACACCGGGAAAAGAGACCCAGTACTTC
TRBV12-3/TRBV12-4,TRBJ2-2,many,TRBD2,CASSLASGMGPGELFF,TGTGCCAGCAGTTTAGCTAGCGGGATGGGCCCCGGGGAGCTGTTTTTT
TRBV10-3,TRBJ1-6,many,.,CAIRMDGKSNSPLHF,TGTGCCATCAGAATGGACGGAAAGTCGAATTCACCCCTCCACTTT
TRBV6-6,TRBJ1-1,.,.,CASSYSVTDEAFF,TGTGCCAGCAGTTACTCGGTAACAGACGAAGCTTTCTTT
TRBV4-2,TRBJ2-7,many,.,CASSQVGQGEQYF,TGTGCCAGCAGCCAAGTTGGGCAGGGCGAGCAGTACTTC
TRBV7-9,TRBJ2-2,many,.,CASSPGPYTGELFF,TGTGCCAGCAGCCCAGGGCCATACACCGGGGAGCTGTTTTTT
TRBV4-1,TRBJ2-7,.,TRBD1,CASSQTTGRSYEQYF,TGCGCCAGCAGCCAAACGACAGGGCGATCCTACGAGCAGTACTTC
TRBV20-1,TRBJ2-5,many,TRBD2,CSAPLAGLVSETQYF,TGCAGTGCGCCACTAGCGGGGCTGGTTTCAGAGACCCAGTACTTC
TRBV27,TRBJ1-2,many,TRBD1,CASSFAGGYNYGYTF,TGTGCCAGCAGTTTCGCAGGGGGCTATAACTATGGCTACACCTTC
TRBV9,TRBJ2-7,many,TRBD1,CASSVGTGAFEQYF,TGTGCCAGCAGCGTCGGGACAGGGGCGTTCGAGCAGTACTTC
TRBV27,TRBJ2-3,many,.,CASSSNLGALLYTQYF,TGTGCCAGCAGTTCCAATCTGGGGGCGCTTCTTTATACGCAGTATTTT
TRBV10-2,TRBJ2-3,many,.,CASKNNVGTDTQYF,TGCGCCAGCAAGAACAACGTGGGCACAGATACGCAGTATTTT
TRBV28,TRBJ2-7,many,TRBD1,CASSRGTGGWYEQYF,TGTGCCAGCAGCCGAGGGACAGGGGGGTGGTACGAGCAGTACTTC
TRBV11-2,TRBJ2-2,few,TRBD2,CASSPKASGTYNTGELFF,TGTGCCAGCAGCCCGAAGGCTAGCGGGACTTACAACACCGGGGAGCTGTTTTTT
TRBV25-1,TRBJ1-1,many,.,CASSVGRMAEAFF,TGTGCCAGCAGTGTGGGACGAATGGCTGAAGCTTTCTTT
TRBV5-1,TRBJ1-2,many,.,CASSLWRDGYGYTF,TGCGCCAGCAGCTTGTGGCGGGACGGGTATGGCTACACCTTC
TRBV6-5,TRBJ2-2,.,TRBD1,CASSYTTGSSGELFF,TGTGCCAGCAGTTACACGACAGGGTCTTCCGGGGAGCTGTTTTTT
TRBV28,TRBJ1-3,many,.,CASSFPGQPSGNTIYF,TGTGCCAGCAGTTTTCCCGGCCAGCCCTCTGGAAACACCATATATTTT
TRBV28,TRBJ1-6,many,.,CASSLGEGRVDSPLHF,TGTGCCAGCAGTTTGGGGGAAGGAAGGGTGGATTCACCCCTCCACTTT
TRBV14,TRBJ2-3,many,.,CASSPTGPDTQYF,TGTGCCAGCAGCCCCACGGGTCCAGATACGCAGTATTTT
TRBV7-8,TRBJ2-1,many,.,CASSLPRDPPGWSSYNEQFF,TGTGCCAGCAGCTTACCAAGGGACCCCCCGGGCTGGAGCTCCTACAATGAGCAGTTCTTC
TRBV9,TRBJ2-3,many,TRBD2,CASSPPGKGLAKADTQYF,TGTGCCAGCAGCCCACCCGGCAAGGGACTAGCGAAAGCAGATACGCAGTATTTT
TRBV7-9,TRBJ1-6,many,TRBD1,CASSLAIGQGNSPLHF,TGTGCCAGCAGCTTAGCCATCGGACAGGGGAATTCACCCCTCCACTTT
TRBV10-3,TRBJ1-2,.,TRBD1,CAISESGGNRGTASYGYTF,TGTGCCATCAGTGAGTCGGGAGGGAATCGGGGGACAGCGAGTTATGGCTACACCTTC